This T cell receptor (beta chain) was documented in a study of cytomegalovirus exposure and HLA in healthy donors. Overall study results and limits: Rare TCR sequences dominated, though some public TCRs recurred in many donors.

Primers included in the PCR were 60 Vbeta and 13 Jbeta primers. The table came from immunoSEQ multiplex PCR; TCRdb's copy has only in-frame clones and leaves some out. Of approximately 150,000 clones in the sample, 55% to 70% were seen once. About this clone: Its specificity is unknown.

The specimen was PBMCs. The sequence derives from a woman in her 30s in good health and CMV-seropositive.

The chain's CDR3 is CASSRHRGLTNEKLFF. As DNA, the CDR3 is TGTGCCAGCAGCCGGCACAGGGGGCTAACTAATGAAAAACTGTTTTTT. This sequence joins TRBV7-6 and TRBJ1-4, with TRBD1 matching over 9 bases. The CDR3 totals 16 residues. The V and J ends lost 5 bases and 1 base, in that order; junction bases with no gene match: 5. Per the germline V gene, CDR1 is SGHVS and CDR2 is FNYEAQ.